These 6 T cell receptor beta chains share one sample of origin, sequenced in a study of cytomegalovirus exposure and HLA in healthy donors. The PCR used 60 Vbeta and 13 Jbeta primers. Libraries were prepared by immunoSEQ multiplex PCR; TCRdb keeps only in-frame clonotypes and omits some of them. The sample includes fewer than 100,000 clones. The sequenced sample consisted of PBMCs. Every receptor here comes from a man between 50 and 59 years old in good health and CMV-seronegative.

This sequence joins TRBV5-5 and TRBJ2-1; 9 bases map to TRBD2. Germline CDR1 and CDR2: SGHKS and YYEKEE (reference sequence). This CDR3 comprises 16 residues. V lost 4 bases to trimming and J lost 2 bases; unmatched junction nucleotides: 7. Written as DNA, the CDR3 is TGTGCCAGCAGCCCCCTAGCGGGGTTGGCCTACAATGAGCAGTTCTTC. Amino acids: CASSPLAGLAYNEQFF. Based on the CDR3 plus reference TRBV5-5 and TRBJ2-1, the full variable domain is DAGVTQSPTHLIKTRGQQVTLRCSPISGHKSVSWYQQVLGQGPQFIFQYYEKEERGRGNFPDRFSARQFPNYSSELNVNALLLGDSALYLCASSPLAGLAYNEQFFGPGTRLTVL.

The chain uses TRBV4-1 and TRBJ1-5; D is ambiguous. CDR3 size: 15 residues. Looked up from germline, CDR1 is MGHRA and CDR2 is YSYEKL. V was cut by 6 bases and J by 0 bases, with 12 bases left in between. This CDR3 reads CASRPDRGSNQPQHF. The CDR3 coding sequence is TGCGCCAGCAGGCCGGACCGGGGTAGCAATCAGCCCCAGCATTTT.

The CDR3 nucleotides are TGCGCCAGCAGCTGGGGCCCGGGGAGGGATCAGCCCCAGCATTTT. Encoded protein: CASSWGPGRDQPQHF. V gene TRBV5-1 combines with J gene TRBJ1-5, with D perhaps TRBD1 (5 bases). The CDR3 consists of 15 residues. The germline gives CDR1 SGHRS, CDR2 YFSETQ. V shed 3 bases and J shed 5 bases, with 15 bases lying between them.

The chain uses TRBV6-6 and TRBJ1-2; D might be TRBD1 (5 bases). The CDR3 loop spans 11 amino acids. Trimming pared 2 bases from V and 7 bases from J, leaving 5 bases between. CDR1 is MNHNY and CDR2 is SVGAGI in the germline V gene (reference sequence). The CDR3 reads CASSYQGGYTF. CDR3 coding DNA: TGTGCCAGCAGTTACCAGGGTGGCTACACCTTC.

The chain joins TRBV5-4 to TRBJ2-3; 12 nucleotides align to TRBD2. The germline CDR1 and CDR2 sequences are SGHNT and YYREEE (reference sequence). The CDR3 consists of 16 residues. Trimming took 3 bases from V and 2 from J; bases not matched to a gene: 4. The CDR3 bases are TGTGCCAGCAGCTCCAGACTAGCGGGGGTCACAGATACGCAGTATTTT. Residues: CASSSRLAGVTDTQYF.

The rearrangement joins TRBV5-1 to TRBJ2-2; D unclear. V was cut by 1 base and J by 0 bases, with 7 bases left in between. Germline V gene lookup returns CDR1 SGHRS and CDR2 YFSETQ. The CDR3 runs to 15 residues. The CDR3 DNA reads TGCGCCAGCAGCTTGACTGCAACGAACACCGGGGAGCTGTTTTTT. Amino acids: CASSLTATNTGELFF.